This entry lists 5 T cell receptor beta chains sequenced from one sample in a study of T cell responses to AZD1222 COVID-19 vaccine. Sequenced by immunoSEQ multiplex PCR; TCRdb stores in-frame clones only, minus some. The repertoire holds about 120,000 clones, 80% to 90% seen once, with roughly 9% in the top ten. Sequencing used peripheral blood, obtained on day 0 of AZD1222 vaccination. The receptors come from an adult in good health.

This chain connects TRBV6-2 or TRBV6-3 to TRBJ2-1; 9 nucleotides agree with TRBD2. The germline V gene has CDR1 MNHEY and CDR2 SVGEGT. The CDR3 totals 15 residues. J was trimmed by 6 bases and V by 6 bases; bases with no gene match: 9. The CDR3 DNA is TGTGCCAGCAGCCACACCCTTAGCGGGAGCAATGAGCAGTTCTTC. Translated: CASSHTLSGSNEQFF.

The chain recombines TRBV2 with TRBJ2-7; no clear D gene. Germline V gene lookup returns CDR1 SNHLY and CDR2 FYNNEI. CDR3 size: 11 residues. The V and J ends lost 4 bases and 5 bases respectively, with 6 bases between them. Here the CDR3 DNA reads TGTGCCAGCAGTGTAATAAACGAGCAGTACTTC. Translating gives CASSVINEQYF.

The chain is built from TRBV6-5 and TRBJ2-7, with 8 bases lining up with TRBD1. Germline CDR1 and CDR2: MNHEY and SVGAGI. CDR3 length: 15 residues. Losses at the gene ends were 3 bases for V and 2 bases for J; bases not matched to a gene: 6. The DNA of the CDR3 is TGTGCCAGCAGTTATCGGGACAGGCGTGCCTACGAGCAGTACTTC. Protein: CASSYRDRRAYEQYF.

The CDR3: CASSLGSGNTIYF. The CDR3 bases are TGTGCCAGCAGCTTGGGCTCTGGAAACACCATATATTTT. The V and J genes are TRBV11-3 and TRBJ1-3; D is ambiguous. V dropped 3 bases and J dropped 0 bases, with 3 bases sitting between them. The CDR3 spans 13 residues. CDR1 SGHNT and CDR2 YENEEA come from the germline V gene.

This rearrangement joins TRBV7-2 to TRBJ2-1; 10 bases line up with TRBD1. Germline-derived CDR1 and CDR2 are SGHTA and FQGNSA. The CDR3 covers 15 residues. The trim removed 1 base at V and 9 bases at J, leaving 6 bases unmatched. CDR3 sequence (DNA): TGTGCCAGCAGCTTAGTGACAGGGGGCGCGGGTGAGCAGTTCTTC. This sequence encodes CASSLVTGGAGEQFF.